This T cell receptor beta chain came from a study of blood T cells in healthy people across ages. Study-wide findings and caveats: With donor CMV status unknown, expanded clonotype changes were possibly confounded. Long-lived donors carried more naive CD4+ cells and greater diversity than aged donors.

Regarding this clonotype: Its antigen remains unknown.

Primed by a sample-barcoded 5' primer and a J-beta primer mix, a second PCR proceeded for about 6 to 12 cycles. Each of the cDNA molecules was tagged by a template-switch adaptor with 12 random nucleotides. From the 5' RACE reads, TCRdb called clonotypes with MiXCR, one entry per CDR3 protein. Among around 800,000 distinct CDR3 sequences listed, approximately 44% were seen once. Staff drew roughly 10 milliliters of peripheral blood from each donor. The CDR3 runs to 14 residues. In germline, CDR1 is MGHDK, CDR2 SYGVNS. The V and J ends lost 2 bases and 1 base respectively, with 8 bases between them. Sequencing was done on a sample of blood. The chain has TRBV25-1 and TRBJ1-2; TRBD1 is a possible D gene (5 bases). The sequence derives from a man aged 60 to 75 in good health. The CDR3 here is CASSEQGGNYGYTF. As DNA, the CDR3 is TGTGCCAGCAGTGAACAGGGAGGTAACTATGGCTACACCTTC.